Listed below are T cell receptor beta chains from one sample, sequenced in a study of control samples from healthy donors and cancer patients. Data came from immunoSEQ multiplex PCR; TCRdb stores just in-frame clones and leaves some out. The sample lists some 150,000 clones; more than 80% were seen once. Sequenced material: blood. The receptor source for this set is a man younger than 35 in good health. Each CDR3 is given with its conserved first and last residue.

cdr3_aa	j_call	v_call
CASSYSKIVTNEKLFF	TRBJ1-4	TRBV6-6
CSASPLGYGYTF	TRBJ1-2	TRBV20-1
CASSLSREGHSPLHF	TRBJ1-6	TRBV27
CSVGTGEGEQYF	TRBJ2-7	TRBV29-1
CARRGGTEAFF	TRBJ1-1	TRBV2
CASSQPTGIDEQFF	TRBJ2-1	TRBV4-1
CASSKVRPEGSYEQYF	TRBJ2-7	TRBV21-1
CASSSGTGSDEQFF	TRBJ2-1	TRBV5-1
CASSHGPDEQYF	TRBJ2-7	TRBV5-1
CAINREVEGYTF	TRBJ1-2	TRBV10-3
CASSLFVGYEQYF	TRBJ2-7	TRBV5-6
CAIRDGNTEAFF	TRBJ1-1	TRBV10-3
CASSQTGTGGYEQYF	TRBJ2-7	TRBV4-1
CASSQAGGLYNEQFF	TRBJ2-1	TRBV4-2
CASSLDGYSNQPQHF	TRBJ1-5	TRBV5-1
CASTQRDRVFEQYF	TRBJ2-7	TRBV6-5
CASSLSMRIEAFF	TRBJ1-1	TRBV27
CASSQGLYNEQFF	TRBJ2-1	TRBV4-3
CASSLRPGWNTEAFF	TRBJ1-1	TRBV7-6
CASSEALPGGSQYF	TRBJ2-5	TRBV2
CASSKAFGNTIYF	TRBJ1-3	TRBV7-6
CASSSDRGLHYEQYF	TRBJ2-7	TRBV5-6
CAWTAGYEQYF	TRBJ2-7	TRBV30